This is a list of T cell receptor beta chains from one sample in a study of control samples from healthy donors and cancer patients. Assay: immunoSEQ multiplex PCR; the TCRdb copy retains only in-frame clones and omits some. The table includes about 90,000 clones, approximately 95% detected once. Sequenced material: blood. These receptors were taken from a woman between 25 and 40 years old in good health. The CDR3 runs from the conserved cysteine through the conserved F or W. The D gene is left open where the match is weak. Size is stated for part of the rows, as once, few or many counts, or as a class when the clone is expanded.

CDR3 | DNA | D | size | J | V
CASNQGGTNYNEQFF | TGTGCCAGCAATCAGGGTGGGACTAATTACAATGAGCAGTTCTTC | TRBD2 | - | TRBJ2-1 | TRBV19
CASSRVEAFF | TGTGCCAGCAGCAGGGTTGAAGCTTTCTTT | - | - | TRBJ1-1 | TRBV6-2/TRBV6-3
CASSLVRVSPEKLFF | TGTGCCAGCAGTTTAGTCAGGGTCAGCCCTGAAAAACTGTTTTTT | - | - | TRBJ1-4 | TRBV27
CASSQGGGTQPQHF | TGTGCCAGCAGCCAAGGGGGAGGTACTCAGCCCCAGCATTTT | - | - | TRBJ1-5 | TRBV3-1/TRBV3-2
CASSFHPRPARASGNTIYF | TGTGCCAGCAGCTTCCACCCCAGACCCGCGCGGGCTTCTGGAAACACCATATATTTT | - | once | TRBJ1-3 | TRBV11-2
CASNSPGARDEKLFF | TGTGCCAGCAACTCCCCGGGGGCGCGCGATGAAAAACTGTTTTTT | - | - | TRBJ1-4 | TRBV28
CASSPKEGPSTDTQYF | TGTGCCAGCAGCCCTAAGGAGGGCCCTAGCACAGATACGCAGTATTTT | - | - | TRBJ2-3 | TRBV13
CASSIKDRATYEQYF | TGTGCCAGCAGCATCAAAGACAGGGCGACCTACGAGCAGTACTTC | TRBD1 | - | TRBJ2-7 | TRBV7-2
CASSERIKSYRGLEKLFF | TGTGCCAGCAGTGAGAGGATAAAATCGTACAGGGGATTAGAAAAACTGTTTTTT | TRBD1 | once | TRBJ1-4 | TRBV2
CASSEVTGQGYEKLFF | TGTGCCAGCAGTGAAGTGACAGGGCAGGGCTATGAAAAACTGTTTTTT | TRBD1 | - | TRBJ1-4 | TRBV6-1
CASSVGLGSSNTGELFF | TGTGCCAGCAGCGTAGGATTAGGCAGTTCGAACACCGGGGAGCTGTTTTTT | - | - | TRBJ2-2 | TRBV9
CAISVGQTVLNTEAFF | TGTGCCATCAGTGTGGGCCAAACAGTACTGAACACTGAAGCTTTCTTT | - | - | TRBJ1-1 | TRBV10-3
CASSQDPYRGDTEAFF | TGTGCCAGCAGCCAAGATCCTTACAGGGGGGACACTGAAGCTTTCTTT | TRBD1 | - | TRBJ1-1 | TRBV3-1/TRBV3-2
CASSPTGGINYGYTF | TGTGCCAGCAGCCCGACAGGGGGCATCAACTATGGCTACACCTTC | TRBD1 | - | TRBJ1-2 | TRBV6-5
CASSKNLAISSYNEQFF | TGTGCCAGCAGCAAGAATCTAGCGATTAGCTCCTACAATGAGCAGTTCTTC | - | few | TRBJ2-1 | TRBV5-6
CATGQGQETQYF | TGTGCCACCGGACAGGGACAAGAGACCCAGTACTTC | TRBD1 | - | TRBJ2-5 | TRBV2